These 18 T cell receptor beta chains originate from one sample sequenced in a study of regulatory and conventional T cells in RAG deficiency. Profiling relied on immunoSEQ multiplex PCR, and the TCRdb table lists in-frame clones only, not all of them. Of 6,000 to 8,000 clones in the sample, roughly 78% were seen once. The data were also submitted as part of a second study, on regulatory T cells. That investigation notes: Primers: 52 TRBV forward and 13 TRBJ reverse.

Sample: CD8+ T cells sorted from blood. The origin of the receptors is a human donor in good health.

CDR3 region: CAWIPDRNYGYTF. The CDR3 region has the DNA TGTGCCTGGATTCCGGACAGAAACTATGGCTACACCTTC. This sequence joins TRBV30 and TRBJ1-2, with a tentative D call TRBD1 (6 bases). Germline V gene sequence: CDR1 GTSNPN, CDR2 SVGIG (reference sequence). Trimming took off 4 bases at V and 2 bases at J, with 11 bases between the two ends. The CDR3 sequence is 13 residues long.

The CDR3 nucleotides read TGTGCCAGCAGCTCATTAGCGGAAACTTACAATGAGCAGTTCTTC. Translating gives CASSSLAETYNEQFF. The V and J genes are TRBV11-2 and TRBJ2-1; a possible D gene is TRBD2 (6 bases). This CDR3 contains 15 residues. Germline CDR1 is SGHAT and CDR2 is FQNNGV. V was trimmed by 4 bases and J by 4 bases, leaving 14 bases between them.

This clone was found a few times. The V gene is TRBV30, the J gene TRBJ1-5; 7 bases fit TRBD1. Losses at the gene ends were 1 base for V and 10 bases for J; bases not matched to a gene: 4. This CDR3 comprises 12 residues. Germline-derived CDR1 and CDR2 are GTSNPN and SVGIG (reference sequence). The CDR3: CAWSGQGEPQHF. The CDR3 DNA reads TGTGCCTGGAGTGGACAGGGCGAACCCCAGCATTTT. The full variable domain, rest sourced from reference TRBV30 and TRBJ1-5, is SQTIHQWPATLVQPVGSPLSLECTVEGTSNPNLYWYRQAAGRGLQLLFYSVGIGQISSEVPQNLSASRPQDRQFILSSKKLLLSDSGFYLCAWSGQGEPQHFGDGTRLSIL.

The CDR3 DNA follows: TGTGCCAGCAGCGGAGCCGGGACAGCTGGCAAGAGCTCCTACGAGCAGTACTTC. Residues: CASSGAGTAGKSSYEQYF. J is TRBJ2-7 and V is TRBV13, with TRBD1 matching 7 bases. Germline CDR1 PRHDT, CDR2 FYEKMQ (reference sequence). CDR3 length equals 18 residues. After removal of 5 bases from V and 0 bases from J, the junction contained 16 bases not matched to a gene.

The rearrangement links TRBV6-6 to TRBJ1-4, with D uncertain. The CDR3 runs 13 residues. Looked up from germline, CDR1 is MNHNY and CDR2 is SVGAGI (reference sequence). Between the trimmed V and J ends, which lost 0 bases and 7 bases, there was a span of 6 bases. The CDR3, as DNA: TGTGCCAGCAGTTACTCGGGGAGTGAAAAACTGTTTTTT. This translates into CASSYSGSEKLFF.

This clone is termed medium-sized. V and J are TRBV30 and TRBJ1-6; 7 nucleotides align to TRBD1. The ends lost 3 bases at V and 6 bases at J; junction bases unmatched: 5. Germline values: CDR1 GTSNPN, CDR2 SVGIG (reference sequence). This CDR3 contains 14 residues. The CDR3 protein is CAWSGGQSNSPLHF. In nucleotides, the CDR3 is TGTGCCTGGAGCGGGGGACAGAGTAATTCACCCCTCCACTTT. Drawing the rest from reference TRBV30 and TRBJ1-6, the complete variable domain is SQTIHQWPATLVQPVGSPLSLECTVEGTSNPNLYWYRQAAGRGLQLLFYSVGIGQISSEVPQNLSASRPQDRQFILSSKKLLLSDSGFYLCAWSGGQSNSPLHFGNGTRLTVT.

V gene TRBV28 combines with J gene TRBJ2-7, with D possibly TRBD2 on 5 matching bases. The CDR3 loop spans 14 amino acids. The germline V gene has CDR1 MDHEN and CDR2 SYDVKM. The V end was cut by 6 bases, the J end by 0 bases, with 12 bases between. The CDR3 DNA reads as TGTGCCAGCAGAGTACATGGGAGCTCCTACGAGCAGTACTTC. This sequence encodes CASRVHGSSYEQYF.

J is TRBJ2-7 and V is TRBV4-1, with a tentative D call TRBD2 (5 bases). Germline CDR1 reads MGHRA; CDR2 reads YSYEKL. This CDR3 region has 14 residues. V lost 0 bases to trimming and J lost 3 bases, with 9 bases between them. CDR3 in DNA: TGCGCCAGCAGCCAAGAACGGAGGAGCTACGAGCAGTACTTC. Its translation is CASSQERRSYEQYF.

The chain couples TRBV30 to TRBJ2-1, with D possibly matching TRBD1 (6 bases). V gave up 4 bases and J gave up 9 bases, with 16 bases separating them. The germline V gene encodes CDR1 GTSNPN and CDR2 SVGIG (reference sequence). This CDR3 is 13 amino acids long. The CDR3, as DNA: TGTGCCTGGACCCGGTCAGGGGTTGGTGAGCAGTTCTTC. Translated, it gives CAWTRSGVGEQFF.

This chain uses TRBV7-3 with TRBJ2-3, with 9 bases that match TRBD1. This CDR3 has 16 amino acids. The germline gives CDR1 SGHTA, CDR2 FQGTGA. With 5 bases clipped from V and 0 bases from J, the junction kept 6 bases outside the gene matches. For the CDR3, the DNA is TGTGCCAGCAGCCTCGGACAGGGGTCCAGCACAGATACGCAGTATTTT. Translating gives CASSLGQGSSTDTQYF.

This clone has just a few counts. The J gene is TRBJ1-2, the V gene TRBV7-9; no firm D call. Germline assignment: CDR1 SEHNR and CDR2 FQNEAQ (reference sequence). The CDR3 runs to 13 residues. Trimming pared 5 bases from V and 4 bases from J, leaving 11 bases between. CDR3 DNA sequence: TGTGCCAGCAGCCCTGACTTTGGCTATGGCTACACCTTC. It yields the protein CASSPDFGYGYTF.

The chain uses TRBV9 and TRBJ2-1, with 12 positions matching TRBD2. J lost 15 bases, V lost 3 bases, and 7 bases had no gene match. The CDR3 is 13 amino acids. Germline assignment: CDR1 SGDLS and CDR2 YYNGEE. CDR3 bases: TGTGCCAGCAGCGGGCTCACTAGCGGGGGGCGGTTCTTC. Residues: CASSGLTSGGRFF.

This rearrangement joins TRBV9 to TRBJ2-1, with unresolved D. This CDR3 has 13 amino acids. Germline CDR1 and CDR2: SGDLS and YYNGEE. Trimming shortened V by 0 bases and J by 7 bases, and 8 bases separated the two germline ends. The chain's CDR3 is CASSVGEGNEQFF. The CDR3 bases are TGTGCCAGCAGCGTAGGGGAAGGGAATGAGCAGTTCTTC.

The gene calls are TRBV6-5 and TRBJ1-2; D remains unclear. CDR1 is MNHEY and CDR2 is SVGAGI in the germline V gene. Trimming removed 7 bases from V and 3 bases from J, with 15 bases in between. CDR3 length: 14 residues. Written as DNA, the CDR3 is TGTGCCAGCACAGCGTCCGCGCTATACTATGGCTACACCTTC. Translated: CASTASALYYGYTF.

V gene TRBV6-6 combines with J gene TRBJ2-5; possible D gene TRBD1, 5 bases. This CDR3 region has 12 residues. Trimming stripped 10 bases from V and 2 bases from J, with 11 bases between. Germline CDR1 is MNHNY and CDR2 is SVGAGI (reference sequence). CDR3 protein: CATSTAQETQYF. The DNA of the CDR3 is TGTGCCACTTCGACAGCTCAAGAGACCCAGTACTTC.

This clone was seen a handful of times. The chain links TRBV20-1 to TRBJ1-2; no clear D gene. This CDR3 is built from 9 residues. CDR1 and CDR2 from the germline V gene are DFQATT and SNEGSKA (reference sequence). The V end lost 1 base, the J end lost 7 bases, and 1 base lay between the germline ends. Written as DNA, the CDR3 is TGCAGTGCTAGAGTTGGCTACACCTTC. Its protein is CSARVGYTF.

The chain couples TRBV29-1 to TRBJ2-7, with a weak D call TRBD1 (6 bases). Germline V gene sequence: CDR1 SQVTM, CDR2 ANQGSEA. Trimming left V 3 bases short and J 3 bases short, with 15 bases between. This CDR3 has 14 residues. In nucleotides, the CDR3 is TGCAGCGTTGAGCGTGGCAGGGGAGACTACGAGCAGTACTTC. The encoded protein is CSVERGRGDYEQYF.

V usage is TRBV6-6 and J usage is TRBJ2-2, with D hard to call. The length of the CDR3 is 15 residues. Germline CDR1 MNHNY, CDR2 SVGAGI (reference sequence). The V end was cut by 4 bases, the J end by 0 bases, with 9 bases between. The CDR3 sequence: CASSFYSANTGELFF. The CDR3 coding sequence is TGTGCCAGCAGTTTTTACAGCGCGAACACCGGGGAGCTGTTTTTT.